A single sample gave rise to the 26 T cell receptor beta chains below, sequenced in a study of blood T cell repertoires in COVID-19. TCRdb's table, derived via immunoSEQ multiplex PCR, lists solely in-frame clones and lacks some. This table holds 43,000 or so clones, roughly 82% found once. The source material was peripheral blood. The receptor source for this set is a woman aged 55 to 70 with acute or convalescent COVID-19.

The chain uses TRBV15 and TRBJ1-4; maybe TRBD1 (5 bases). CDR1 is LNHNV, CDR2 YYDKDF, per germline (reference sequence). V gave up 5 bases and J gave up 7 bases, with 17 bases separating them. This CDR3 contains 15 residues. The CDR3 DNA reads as TGTGCCACCAGCCCCCGTTCAGGGAGGGGTGAAAAACTGTTTTTT. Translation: CATSPRSGRGEKLFF.

Here the CDR3 DNA reads TGTGCCAGCAGCTTAGGGACAGTTTTTAATTCACCCCTCCACTTT. This translates into CASSLGTVFNSPLHF. The rearrangement joins TRBV7-9 to TRBJ1-6; D is possibly TRBD1 (6 bases). The V and J ends lost 1 base and 6 bases respectively, with 10 bases between them. The CDR3 is 15 residues long. The germline V gene has CDR1 SEHNR and CDR2 FQNEAQ (reference sequence).

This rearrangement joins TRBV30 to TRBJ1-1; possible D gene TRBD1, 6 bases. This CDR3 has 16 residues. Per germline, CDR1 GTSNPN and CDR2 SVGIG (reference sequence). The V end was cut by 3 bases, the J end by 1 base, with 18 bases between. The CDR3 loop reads CAWRDHGGASNTEAFF. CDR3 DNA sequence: TGTGCCTGGAGGGACCATGGGGGGGCCTCGAACACTGAAGCTTTCTTT.

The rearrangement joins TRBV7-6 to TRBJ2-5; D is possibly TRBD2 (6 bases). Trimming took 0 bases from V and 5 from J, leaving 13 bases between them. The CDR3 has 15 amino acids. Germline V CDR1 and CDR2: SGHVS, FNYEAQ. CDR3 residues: CASSLAWGAGETQYF. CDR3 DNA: TGTGCCAGCAGCTTAGCTTGGGGCGCGGGGGAGACCCAGTACTTC.

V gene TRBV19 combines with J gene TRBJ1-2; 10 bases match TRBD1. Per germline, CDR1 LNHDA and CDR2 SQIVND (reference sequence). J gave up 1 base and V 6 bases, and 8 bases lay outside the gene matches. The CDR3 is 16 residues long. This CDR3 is CASSRRTGGINYGYTF. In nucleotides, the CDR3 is TGTGCCAGTAGCCGAAGGACAGGGGGGATTAACTATGGCTACACCTTC.

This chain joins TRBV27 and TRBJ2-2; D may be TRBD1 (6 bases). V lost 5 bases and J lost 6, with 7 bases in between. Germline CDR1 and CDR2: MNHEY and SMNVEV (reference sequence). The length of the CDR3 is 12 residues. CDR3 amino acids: CASSHRAGELFF. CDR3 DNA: TGTGCCAGCAGTCACAGGGCCGGGGAGCTGTTTTTT.

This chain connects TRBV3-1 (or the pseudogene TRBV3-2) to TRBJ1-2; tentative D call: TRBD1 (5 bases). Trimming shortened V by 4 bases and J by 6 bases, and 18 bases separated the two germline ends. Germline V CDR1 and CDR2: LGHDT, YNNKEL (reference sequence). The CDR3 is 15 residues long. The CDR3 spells CASSLEIGVLDGYTF. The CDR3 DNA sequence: TGTGCCAGCAGCCTCGAGATAGGGGTGTTGGATGGCTACACCTTC.

Here the CDR3 DNA reads TGTGCCATCAGCAGAGAGGCAGGGGTAGCAACGGGCTATGGCTACACCTTC. Residues: CAISREAGVATGYGYTF. The gene calls are TRBV10-3 and TRBJ1-2; tentative D call: TRBD1 (6 bases). Germline assignment: CDR1 ENHRY and CDR2 SYGVKD. V was clipped by 6 bases and J by 4 bases, with 24 bases between them. The CDR3 spans 17 residues.

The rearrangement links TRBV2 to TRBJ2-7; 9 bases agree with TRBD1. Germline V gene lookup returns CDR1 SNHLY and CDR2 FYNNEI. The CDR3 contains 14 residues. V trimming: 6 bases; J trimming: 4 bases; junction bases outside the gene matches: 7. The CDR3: CASRGGQGWYEQYF. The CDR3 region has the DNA TGTGCCAGCAGGGGGGGACAGGGATGGTACGAGCAGTACTTC.

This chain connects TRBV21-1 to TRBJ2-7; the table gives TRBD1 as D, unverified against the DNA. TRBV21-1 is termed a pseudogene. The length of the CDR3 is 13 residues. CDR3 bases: TGTGCCAGCAGCAAAGATGGGCAAAACGAGCAGTACTTC. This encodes CASSKDGQNEQYF.

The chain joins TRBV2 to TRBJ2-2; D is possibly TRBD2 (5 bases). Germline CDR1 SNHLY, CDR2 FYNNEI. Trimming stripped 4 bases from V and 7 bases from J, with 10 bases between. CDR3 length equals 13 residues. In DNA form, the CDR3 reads TGTGCCAGCAGTGCGGCGGGTATCGGGGAGCTGTTTTTT. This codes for CASSAAGIGELFF. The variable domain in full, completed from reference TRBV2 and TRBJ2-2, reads EPEVTQTPSHQVTQMGQEVILRCVPISNHLYFYWYRQILGQKVEFLVSFYNNEISEKSEIFDDQFSVERPDGSNFTLKIRSTKLEDSAMYFCASSAAGIGELFFGEGSRLTVL.

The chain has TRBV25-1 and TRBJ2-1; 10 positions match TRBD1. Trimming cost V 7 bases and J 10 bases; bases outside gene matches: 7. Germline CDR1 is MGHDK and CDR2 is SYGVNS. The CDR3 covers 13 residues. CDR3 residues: CASTRTGGDEQFF. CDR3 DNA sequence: TGTGCCAGCACCCGGACAGGGGGAGACGAGCAGTTCTTC.

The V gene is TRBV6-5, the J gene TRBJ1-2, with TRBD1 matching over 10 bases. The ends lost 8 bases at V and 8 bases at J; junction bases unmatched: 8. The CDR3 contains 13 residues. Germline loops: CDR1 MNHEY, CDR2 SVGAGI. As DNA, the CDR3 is TGTGCCAGCTCGGACAGGGGGGCAGGAGGCTACACCTTC. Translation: CASSDRGAGGYTF.

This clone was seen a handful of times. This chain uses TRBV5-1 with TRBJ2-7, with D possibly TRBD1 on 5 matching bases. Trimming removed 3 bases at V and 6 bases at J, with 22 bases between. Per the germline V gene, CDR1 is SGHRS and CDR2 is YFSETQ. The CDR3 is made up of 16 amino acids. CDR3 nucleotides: TGCGCCAGCAGCTGGGGCCTTATGCAGGGAAGGGGCGAGCAGTACTTC. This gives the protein CASSWGLMQGRGEQYF.

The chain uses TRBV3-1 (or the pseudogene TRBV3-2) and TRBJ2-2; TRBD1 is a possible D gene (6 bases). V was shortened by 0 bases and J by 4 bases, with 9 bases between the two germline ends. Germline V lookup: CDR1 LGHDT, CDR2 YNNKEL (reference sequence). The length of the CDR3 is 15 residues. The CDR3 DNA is TGTGCCAGCAGCCAAGAAGGGACAACCACCGGGGAGCTGTTTTTT. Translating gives CASSQEGTTTGELFF.

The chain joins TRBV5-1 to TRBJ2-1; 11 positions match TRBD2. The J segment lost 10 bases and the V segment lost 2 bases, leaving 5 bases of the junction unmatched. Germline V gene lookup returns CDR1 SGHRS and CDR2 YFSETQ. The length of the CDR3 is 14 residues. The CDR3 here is CASSFGLAGLEQFF. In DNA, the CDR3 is TGCGCCAGCAGCTTTGGACTAGCGGGCCTCGAGCAGTTCTTC.

CDR3: CASSLRLYGYTF. The CDR3 DNA reads TGTGCCAGCAGCTTGCGTTTATATGGCTACACCTTC. V usage is TRBV5-6 and J usage is TRBJ1-2; D is undetermined. V lost 1 base, J lost 5 bases, and 6 bases lay in between. The germline V gene encodes CDR1 SGHDT and CDR2 YYEEEE. The CDR3 contains 12 residues.

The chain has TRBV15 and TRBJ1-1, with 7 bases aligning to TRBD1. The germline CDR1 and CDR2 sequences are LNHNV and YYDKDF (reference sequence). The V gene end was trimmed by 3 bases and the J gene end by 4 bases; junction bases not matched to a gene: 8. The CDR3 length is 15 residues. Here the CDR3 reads CATSSRQGASTEAFF. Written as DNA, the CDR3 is TGTGCCACCAGCAGCCGACAGGGAGCGTCCACTGAAGCTTTCTTT.

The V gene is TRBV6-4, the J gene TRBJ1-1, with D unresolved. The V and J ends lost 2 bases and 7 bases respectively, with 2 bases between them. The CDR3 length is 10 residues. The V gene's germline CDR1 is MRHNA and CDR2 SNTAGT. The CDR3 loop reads CASSDLEAFF. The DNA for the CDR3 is TGTGCCAGCAGTGACCTTGAAGCTTTCTTT.

CDR3 sequence (DNA): TGTGCCAGCACCTCCGGGTGGACAGGGGTGAACTATGGCTACACCTTC. It is translated as CASTSGWTGVNYGYTF. The rearrangement links TRBV7-9 to TRBJ1-2; 9 bases match TRBD1. V gave up 7 bases and J gave up 2 bases; unmatched junction bases: 11. CDR3 length equals 16 residues. Germline CDR1 SEHNR, CDR2 FQNEAQ (reference sequence).

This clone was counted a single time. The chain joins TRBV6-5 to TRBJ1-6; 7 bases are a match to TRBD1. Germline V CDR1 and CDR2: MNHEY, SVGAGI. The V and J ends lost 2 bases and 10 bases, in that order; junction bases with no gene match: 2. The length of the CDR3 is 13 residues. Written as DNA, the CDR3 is TGTGCCAGCAGTTACGGGACAGTCTCACCCCTCCACTTT. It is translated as CASSYGTVSPLHF.

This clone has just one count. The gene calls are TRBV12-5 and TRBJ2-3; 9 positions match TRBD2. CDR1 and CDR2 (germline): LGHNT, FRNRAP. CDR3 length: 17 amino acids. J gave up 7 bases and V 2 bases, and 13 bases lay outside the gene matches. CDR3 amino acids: CASGLFLGGGAANTQYF. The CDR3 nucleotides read TGTGCTAGTGGTTTGTTTTTAGGCGGGGGGGCGGCAAATACGCAGTATTTT.

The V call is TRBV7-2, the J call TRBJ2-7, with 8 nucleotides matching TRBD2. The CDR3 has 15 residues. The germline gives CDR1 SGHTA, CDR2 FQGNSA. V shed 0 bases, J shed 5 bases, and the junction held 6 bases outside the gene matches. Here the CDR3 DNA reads TGTGCCAGCAGCTTAGCAGGTTCGGGGGGGAACGAGCAGTACTTC. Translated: CASSLAGSGGNEQYF.

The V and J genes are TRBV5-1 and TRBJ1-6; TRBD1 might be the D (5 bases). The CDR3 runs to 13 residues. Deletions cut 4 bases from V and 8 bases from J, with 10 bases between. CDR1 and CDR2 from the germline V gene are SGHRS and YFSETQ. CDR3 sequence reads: CASSPTEDSPLHF. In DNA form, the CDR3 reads TGCGCCAGCAGCCCGACAGAGGATTCACCCCTCCACTTT.

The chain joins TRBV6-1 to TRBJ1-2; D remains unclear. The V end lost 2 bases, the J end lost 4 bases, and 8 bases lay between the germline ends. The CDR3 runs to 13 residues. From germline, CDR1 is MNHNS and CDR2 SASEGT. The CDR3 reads CASSEQRLYGYTF. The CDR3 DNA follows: TGTGCCAGCAGTGAACAGAGACTCTATGGCTACACCTTC.

The CDR3 nucleotides read TGTGCCAGCTCACCATACAGCCCGGGATCCTACAATGAGCAGTTCTTC. This encodes CASSPYSPGSYNEQFF. The rearrangement links TRBV18 to TRBJ2-1; D is perhaps TRBD2 (5 bases). The length of the CDR3 is 16 residues. Germline V gene data show CDR1 as KGHSH and CDR2 as LQKENI. With 2 bases removed from V and 1 base from J, the gap between germline ends came to 12 bases.